One sample yielded the 31 T cell receptor beta chains listed below, sequenced in a study of shared clonotypes between healthy human individuals. Libraries were prepared by immunoSEQ multiplex PCR; TCRdb keeps only in-frame clonotypes and omits some of them. The sample comprises about 380,000 clones, about 97% of which are singletons, and about 0.32% rests with the top ten. Source material: memory CD8+ T cells sorted from blood. The subset was: CD45RO+ cells pooled with CCR7-negative TemRA cells. Receptors originate from a man aged 25 to 40 in good health.

V is TRBV28 and J is TRBJ2-3, with TRBD1 matching over 10 bases. With V trimmed by 8 bases and J by 6 bases, 8 bases remained unmatched. Germline V gene lookup returns CDR1 MDHEN and CDR2 SYDVKM. This CDR3 is 14 amino acids long. The CDR3 sequence is CASLNRDRGDTQYF. The CDR3 nucleotides read TGTGCCAGCCTCAACCGGGACAGGGGTGATACGCAGTATTTT.

This rearrangement joins TRBV28 to TRBJ2-5; D remains ambiguous. V was trimmed by 3 bases and J by 2 bases, leaving 7 bases between them. This CDR3 contains 13 residues. From germline, CDR1 is MDHEN and CDR2 SYDVKM. The CDR3 here is CASSLIRQETQYF. The CDR3 nucleotides are TGTGCCAGCAGTTTGATCAGACAAGAGACCCAGTACTTC.

V and J are TRBV6-5 and TRBJ1-1, with D perhaps TRBD1 (6 bases). CDR3 size: 15 residues. Germline V lookup: CDR1 MNHEY, CDR2 SVGAGI. Trimming left V 7 bases short and J 5 bases short, with 20 bases between. In DNA form, the CDR3 reads TGTGCCAGCATTAAAGGGGGTACGGTGAGGACTGAAGCTTTCTTT. Translated, it gives CASIKGGTVRTEAFF.

The chain is built from TRBV19 and TRBJ2-5; no reliable D call. The CDR3 has 16 residues. Looked up from germline, CDR1 is LNHDA and CDR2 is SQIVND (reference sequence). V was shortened by 6 bases and J by 7 bases, with 24 bases between the two germline ends. The CDR3 sequence is CASSPGVGSSKGTQYF. As DNA, the CDR3 is TGTGCCAGTAGCCCTGGCGTCGGGTCTTCGAAAGGGACCCAGTACTTC.

The V gene is TRBV18, the J gene TRBJ2-1, with 8 bases that match TRBD2. CDR1 is KGHSH, CDR2 LQKENI, per germline. With V trimmed by 6 bases and J by 5 bases, 18 bases remained unmatched. The CDR3 covers 18 residues. CDR3 residues: CASSQNSRFFGGDNEQFF. In nucleotides, the CDR3 is TGTGCCAGCTCCCAAAATTCTCGTTTTTTCGGGGGGGACAATGAGCAGTTCTTC.

This rearrangement joins TRBV6-6 to TRBJ2-7; D remains ambiguous. The CDR3 loop spans 13 amino acids. V was cut by 0 bases and J by 6 bases, with 9 bases left in between. CDR1 MNHNY and CDR2 SVGAGI come from the germline V gene (reference sequence). The CDR3 DNA reads TGTGCCAGCAGTTACTCGCGGCTAGGCGAGCAGTACTTC. This codes for CASSYSRLGEQYF.

The count of this clone is one. The V call is TRBV11-1, the J call TRBJ2-1; 10 nucleotides match TRBD2. CDR1 and CDR2 from the germline V gene are SGHAT and FQDESV (reference sequence). J was trimmed by 7 bases and V by 2 bases; bases with no gene match: 11. The length of the CDR3 is 17 residues. Written as DNA, the CDR3 is TGTGCCAGCAGCTTAAGAGGAGCGGGAGGGGCCCGGAATGAGCAGTTCTTC. Its protein is CASSLRGAGGARNEQFF.

In DNA form, the CDR3 reads TGTGCCAGCTCACCACCGAAGCGGACCTACGAGCAGTACTTC. It translates to CASSPPKRTYEQYF. This chain joins TRBV18 and TRBJ2-7, with D perhaps TRBD2 (5 bases). The CDR3 is 14 amino acids. The germline V and J ends were trimmed by 0 bases and 2 bases, with 8 bases remaining between them. Germline V gene lookup returns CDR1 KGHSH and CDR2 LQKENI.

The chain employs TRBV7-3 and TRBJ2-1, with TRBD2 identical over 10 bases. The V gene end was trimmed by 5 bases and the J gene end by 4 bases; junction bases not matched to a gene: 8. CDR1 SGHTA and CDR2 FQGTGA come from the germline V gene. This CDR3 has 16 residues. For the CDR3, the DNA is TGTGCCAGCAGCCCCTTCCGACTAGCGGGTTACAATGAGCAGTTCTTC. Protein sequence: CASSPFRLAGYNEQFF.

This clone has a single count. The rearrangement uses TRBV5-6 and TRBJ2-3, with D possibly being TRBD1 (6 bases). Germline CDR1 is SGHDT and CDR2 is YYEEEE. This CDR3 is built from 15 residues. Trimming removed 0 bases at V and 1 base at J, with 9 bases between. The CDR3 DNA follows: TGTGCCAGCAGCTTGGTAGGGGGAGGCACAGATACGCAGTATTTT. It translates to CASSLVGGGTDTQYF.

This chain connects TRBV9 to TRBJ1-2; D gene unclear. Trimming took off 0 bases at V and 0 bases at J, with 9 bases between the two ends. There are 15 residues in the CDR3. Germline V gene data show CDR1 as SGDLS and CDR2 as YYNGEE. The CDR3 DNA sequence: TGTGCCAGCAGCGTAGGAGGGCGCCCTAACTATGGCTACACCTTC. Protein product: CASSVGGRPNYGYTF. The full variable domain, in which reference TRBV9 and TRBJ1-2 provide the parts outside the CDR3, is DSGVTQTPKHLITATGQRVTLRCSPRSGDLSVYWYQQSLDQGLQFLIQYYNGEERAKGNILERFSAQQFPDLHSELNLSSLELGDSALYFCASSVGGRPNYGYTFGSGTRLTVV.

The V and J genes are TRBV7-6 and TRBJ2-5, with TRBD2 identical over 7 bases. Germline CDR1 is SGHVS and CDR2 is FNYEAQ. This CDR3 spans 15 amino acids. V dropped 1 base and J dropped 0; count of bases not matched to a gene: 2. CDR3 nucleotides: TGTGCCAGCAGCTTAGTTAGCGGGTACCAAGAGACCCAGTACTTC. This sequence encodes CASSLVSGYQETQYF.

The chain employs TRBV10-2 and TRBJ2-1, with D possibly being TRBD2 (5 bases). Germline assignment: CDR1 WSHSY and CDR2 SAAADI. The CDR3 totals 13 residues. Trimming removed 2 bases at V and 9 bases at J, with 11 bases between. CDR3 in DNA: TGCGCCAGCAGTGAGGTAATCCGGGGTGAGCAGTTCTTC. Translating it yields CASSEVIRGEQFF.

This chain uses TRBV19 with TRBJ2-7; 9 nucleotides align to TRBD1. This CDR3 has 14 residues. V shed 4 bases and J 3 bases; nucleotides not matched to a gene: 4. Looked up from germline, CDR1 is LNHDA and CDR2 is SQIVND (reference sequence). CDR3 sequence: CASSRDRAYYEQYF. CDR3 nucleotides: TGTGCCAGTAGTAGGGACAGGGCCTACTACGAGCAGTACTTC. Full variable domain (outside the CDR3, taken from reference TRBV19 and TRBJ2-7): DGGITQSPKYLFRKEGQNVTLSCEQNLNHDAMYWYRQDPGQGLRLIYYSQIVNDFQKGDIAEGYSVSREKKESFPLTVTSAQKNPTAFYLCASSRDRAYYEQYFGPGTRLTVT.

This clone has just one count. The V gene is TRBV20-1, the J gene TRBJ2-3, with a weak D call TRBD1 (5 bases). Germline V lookup: CDR1 DFQATT, CDR2 SNEGSKA (reference sequence). This CDR3 is 11 amino acids long. V lost 7 bases to trimming and J lost 2 bases, with 7 bases between them. As DNA, the CDR3 is TGCAGTGGACAGCCCACAGATACGCAGTATTTT. Residues: CSGQPTDTQYF.

The genes are TRBV4-1 and TRBJ2-5; TRBD1 is a possible D gene (6 bases). Trimming removed 1 base at V and 3 bases at J, with 15 bases between. This CDR3 comprises 16 residues. The V gene's germline CDR1 is MGHRA and CDR2 YSYEKL. The CDR3 reads CASSQAQAAGEETQYF. CDR3 bases: TGCGCCAGCAGCCAAGCGCAAGCTGCAGGGGAAGAGACCCAGTACTTC.

The rearrangement links TRBV5-6 to TRBJ2-7; 9 bases are a match to TRBD1. The V and J ends lost 4 bases and 6 bases, in that order; junction bases with no gene match: 5. The CDR3 is 13 residues long. Germline-derived CDR1 and CDR2 are SGHDT and YYEEEE. The CDR3 coding sequence is TGTGCCAGCAGCCCGGGACAGGGAGGCGAGCAGTACTTC. This codes for CASSPGQGGEQYF.

This clone appeared a single time. The rearrangement uses TRBV7-9 and TRBJ2-1; TRBD2 agrees at 14 bases. The CDR3 has 17 amino acids. V trimming: 5 bases; J trimming: 5 bases; junction bases outside the gene matches: 8. From germline, CDR1 is SEHNR and CDR2 FQNEAQ (reference sequence). The CDR3 DNA reads as TGTGCCAGCAGCCAAAGACTAGCGGGAGGGCAGGACAATGAGCAGTTCTTC. Its translation is CASSQRLAGGQDNEQFF.

This chain links TRBV10-3 with TRBJ2-2; 10 nucleotides match TRBD1. The V segment lost 5 bases and the J segment 6 bases; nucleotides outside the gene matches: 6. This CDR3 is built from 15 residues. In germline, CDR1 is ENHRY, CDR2 SYGVKD. CDR3 coding DNA: TGTGCCATCAGTCCGGACAGGGGGGGCGCCGGGGAGCTGTTTTTT. It specifies CAISPDRGGAGELFF.

CDR3: CASSLRGGYEQYF. For the CDR3, the DNA is TGTGCCAGCAGTTTACGTGGGGGCTACGAGCAGTACTTC. The rearrangement links TRBV27 to TRBJ2-7; D may be TRBD1 or TRBD2 (5 bases each). Between the trimmed V and J ends, which lost 2 bases and 3 bases, there was a span of 8 bases. In germline, CDR1 is MNHEY, CDR2 SMNVEV (reference sequence). The length of the CDR3 is 13 residues.

The chain is built from TRBV9 and TRBJ2-7; 8 nucleotides match TRBD1. The V gene's germline CDR1 is SGDLS and CDR2 YYNGEE. CDR3 length equals 15 residues. J lost 0 bases, V lost 3 bases, and 5 bases had no gene match. The CDR3 DNA is TGTGCCAGCAGCGCGGGACAGGCCAACTCCTACGAGCAGTACTTC. Amino acid sequence: CASSAGQANSYEQYF.

The chain couples TRBV28 to TRBJ2-7; 9 bases match TRBD1. Germline CDR1 reads MDHEN; CDR2 reads SYDVKM. V lost 3 bases, J lost 3 bases, and 6 bases stayed unmatched. The CDR3 runs 15 residues. In nucleotides, the CDR3 is TGTGCCAGCAGTTTTAGGGGGGACAGGGTCTACGAGCAGTACTTC. Translation gives CASSFRGDRVYEQYF. Full variable domain (rest looked up from reference TRBV28 and TRBJ2-7): DVKVTQSSRYLVKRTGEKVFLECVQDMDHENMFWYRQDPGLGLRLIYFSYDVKMKEKGDIPEGYSVSREKKERFSLILESASTNQTSMYLCASSFRGDRVYEQYFGPGTRLTVT.

This rearrangement joins TRBV7-6 to TRBJ1-2; D is perhaps TRBD1 (5 bases). Germline CDR1 SGHVS, CDR2 FNYEAQ. The V end lost 2 bases, the J end lost 2 bases, and 6 bases lay between the germline ends. CDR3 length: 13 amino acids. DNA for the CDR3: TGTGCCAGCAGCTTAAAGGGGAACTATGGCTACACCTTC. Residues: CASSLKGNYGYTF.

In this sample, this clone turned up once. Other nucleotide sequences in the sample specify the same CDR3. V gene TRBV19 combines with J gene TRBJ2-1, with D possibly TRBD1 on 5 matching bases. CDR1 is LNHDA, CDR2 SQIVND, per germline (reference sequence). This CDR3 comprises 14 residues. Trimming removed 0 bases at V and 4 bases at J, with 7 bases between. CDR3 nucleotide sequence: TGTGCCAGTAGTATAGATCCAGGGTACAATGAGCAGTTCTTC. Its protein is CASSIDPGYNEQFF.

The V call is TRBV6-6, the J call TRBJ2-7; no reliable D call. Trimming left V 10 bases short and J 1 base short, with 14 bases between. This CDR3 has 13 amino acids. Per the germline V gene, CDR1 is MNHNY and CDR2 is SVGAGI (reference sequence). The CDR3 is CATLSDSSYEQYF. CDR3 nucleotides: TGTGCCACCTTGTCAGATTCTTCCTACGAGCAGTACTTC.

Points on this clone: The junction departs from the called germline gene at one end, perhaps through a read error. V is TRBV2 and J is TRBJ1-1, with unresolved D. Germline CDR1 and CDR2: SNHLY and FYNNEI. CDR3 length: 14 residues. The CDR3 bases are TGTGCCAGAAGTGACGGGAGGGCGCACGCTGAAGCTTTCTTT. Translating gives CARSDGRAHAEAFF.

The chain joins TRBV29-1 to TRBJ1-3, with 7 bases aligning to TRBD1. V lost 3 bases, J lost 3 bases, and 8 bases stayed unmatched. The CDR3 is 15 residues long. The germline CDR1 and CDR2 sequences are SQVTM and ANQGSEA. The CDR3 protein is CSVEVRGLGGNTIYF. The CDR3, as DNA: TGCAGCGTTGAGGTTAGGGGGCTTGGTGGAAACACCATATATTTT.

A single count supports this clone. The chain links TRBV4-1 to TRBJ2-5; a weak D match, TRBD2 (5 bases). The germline V gene encodes CDR1 MGHRA and CDR2 YSYEKL. This CDR3 has 15 amino acids. V lost 0 bases to trimming and J lost 5 bases, with 13 bases between them. CDR3 DNA: TGCGCCAGCAGCCAAGATCGTGAGGGCACCGAGACCCAGTACTTC. It specifies CASSQDREGTETQYF.

Points on this clone: The junction does not match germline at one end; this may be a read error. The V and J genes are TRBV11-2 and TRBJ2-3; perhaps TRBD1 as D (6 bases). CDR1 is SGHAT, CDR2 FQNNGV, per germline. This CDR3 contains 13 residues. DNA of the CDR3: TGTGCCAGCAGCTCCACCCGGGACACCCTACGGAATTTT. This sequence encodes CASSSTRDTLRNF.

V usage is TRBV28 and J usage is TRBJ1-2; D gene uncertain. Germline V lookup: CDR1 MDHEN, CDR2 SYDVKM. The V and J ends lost 0 bases and 0 bases respectively, with 8 bases between them. The CDR3 length is 15 residues. The CDR3 DNA follows: TGTGCCAGCAGTTTATGGGGGTTACCTAACTATGGCTACACCTTC. Its protein product is CASSLWGLPNYGYTF.

With regard to this clone: A junction end diverges from the germline sequence, so it may reflect a read error. The chain links TRBV7-7 to TRBJ2-5; 12 positions agree with TRBD2. The CDR3 is 19 amino acids. Germline assignment: CDR1 SSHAT and CDR2 FNYEAQ (reference sequence). The CDR3 sequence is CASSHTEGLAGSASATQYF. The CDR3, as DNA: TGTGCTAGCAGCCATACCGAAGGACTAGCGGGATCCGCGTCGGCGACCCAGTACTTC.